Reported below is one T cell receptor (beta chain). Ten or more counts support this clonotype. The antigen it binds to is not known. No clone much larger than this one lies a single base away; base qualities are absent. Expansion of CD8+CD57+ cells had been shown by flow cytometry in the patients chosen for sequencing. Every patient had severe acquired aplastic anemia, diagnosed using the International Study of Aplastic Anemia and Agranulocytosis and Camitta criteria. No patient had received any therapy when blood was sampled. In this study, sorted CD4+ and CD8+ T cells from the blood of healthy subjects and of severe aplastic anemia patients had their TCR repertoires deep-sequenced. In the USA, patient enrollment took place under clinicaltrials.gov protocols 00001620, 01623167, 00001397, 00071045, 00081523 and 00961064. Ficoll-Paque density gradient centrifugation was used to isolate peripheral blood mononuclear cells. CD4+ and CD8+ T cells were sorted by FACS or magnetic beads before DNA extraction.

The CDR1 and CDR2 encoded by the germline V gene (reference sequence) are SGHAT and FQDESV. V drops 5 bases and J drops 3 bases, leaving 17 bases in between. Spanning cysteine to phenylalanine, the CDR3 consists of 16 amino acids. The kept DNA is CDR3 alone, 48 bases in frame from the first base. This entry belongs to a study of CD8+CD57+ T cells in acquired aplastic anemia (dated by TCRdb to the late 2010s). Describing the broader study: On average, sorted CD4+ and CD8+ cells yielded 2.5 to 3.5 ug of extracted DNA, with a range of about 0.18 to 30 ug. A CD8+CD57+ expansion meant a frequency higher than the mean frequency seen in healthy subjects. Study-level results and caveats: No significant difference in CD8+ Simpson's diversity was found between patients and healthy controls (P=0.060). Although 25 to 30 CD8+ CDR3 sequences were shared by patients and controls, these sequences appeared highly expressed in patients and within the immunodominant clones of patients.

Genomic DNA served as template for TCR beta VDJ combination and CDR3 sequence profiling. An Illumina HiSeq 2000 was the platform used for TCR repertoire sequencing. As for how the authors treated the data: Repertoire assessment relied on Simpson's diversity index, CDR3 size and DJ length profiles, and TRBV/TRBJ rearrangement plots. The immunodominant clone was defined as the most abundant DNA sequence in deep sequencing data. CDR3 amino acid sequences were checked for sharing across subjects and were also compared against the VDJdb database and published repertoires. TCRdb reran the public reads through fastp at Q25 and MiXCR, keeping productive beta chains. Entries that share a CDR3 protein sequence are merged under the most common genes and DNA. TCRdb assigned the V and J calls; the authors' analysis was not used. The table for this sample lists about 160,000 distinct CDR3 sequences; around half of them were counted only once. 2.5% to 4% of the sample belongs to the ten largest clones.

The TCR sequence derives from a human donor with aplastic anemia. The sequence joins TRBV11-1 to TRBJ1-5, with TRBD1 perhaps the D gene, on 6 matching bases. The sequencing sample was made of sorted CD4+, CD8+, or CD8+CD57+ T cells (not recorded which) from PBMCs. The nucleotide sequence reads TGTGCCAGCAGCGAAAGTATTGGACAGTTCAATCAGCCCCAGCATTTT. Its protein is CASSESIGQFNQPQHF.